Below are 31 T cell receptor beta chains sequenced from a single sample in a study of blood T cells in healthy people across ages. Next came a second PCR, run for about 7 to 11 cycles, which used a sample-barcoded 5' primer along with a J-beta primer mix. One entry per CDR3 protein results from TCRdb running MiXCR on the 5' RACE reads. This sample carries about 1 million distinct CDR3 sequences, 40% to 55% of them seen once, and the ten largest clones take approximately 17%. Sequencing was carried out using blood. The source of these receptors is a woman aged 60-75 years in good health.

The chain is built from TRBV6-2 or TRBV6-3 and TRBJ2-7; 9 positions match TRBD2. The ends lost 8 bases at V and 2 bases at J; junction bases unmatched: 10. Germline CDR1 and CDR2: MNHEY and SVGEGT. The CDR3 is 15 residues long. For the CDR3, the DNA is TGTGCCAGCTCCCTTACTAGCGGGTCGACCTACGAGCAGTACTTC. Translated, it gives CASSLTSGSTYEQYF.

V usage is TRBV7-9 and J usage is TRBJ2-1; no reliable D call. CDR1 and CDR2 (germline): SEHNR, FQNEAQ (reference sequence). The CDR3 runs to 15 residues. Between the trimmed V and J ends, which lost 3 bases and 0 bases, there was a span of 9 bases. The CDR3 sequence is CASSFGLHSYNEQFF. CDR3 bases: TGTGCCAGCAGCTTTGGCCTCCACTCCTACAATGAGCAGTTCTTC.

The table lists this clonotype with many counts. The V gene is TRBV11-2, the J gene TRBJ2-1; D not resolved. With 3 bases removed from V and 6 bases from J, the gap between germline ends came to 6 bases. In germline, CDR1 is SGHAT, CDR2 FQNNGV. The CDR3 loop spans 12 amino acids. CDR3 loop: CASSFRTNEQFF. CDR3 DNA sequence: TGTGCCAGCAGCTTTCGTACCAATGAGCAGTTCTTC.

The chain has TRBV4-1 and TRBJ2-7; TRBD1 is a possible D gene (6 bases). CDR1 and CDR2 (germline): MGHRA, YSYEKL. This CDR3 spans 13 amino acids. Between the trimmed V and J ends, which lost 1 base and 5 bases, there was a span of 9 bases. The CDR3 bases are TGCGCCAGCAGCCAAGTTCAGGGGCACGAGCAGTACTTC. Translating gives CASSQVQGHEQYF.

There are a few counts of this clonotype. The chain links TRBV12-3 or TRBV12-4 to TRBJ2-1; 11 bases agree with TRBD2. The CDR3 has 19 amino acids. With 8 bases clipped from V and 1 base from J, the junction kept 16 bases outside the gene matches. For the CDR3, the DNA is TGTGCCAGCTTCATTGGGACTAGCGGTACTCATTTATCCTACAATGAGCAGTTCTTC. It specifies CASFIGTSGTHLSYNEQFF.

CDR3 loop: CSASQETNEKLFF. The CDR3 nucleotides are TGCAGTGCTAGCCAAGAAACGAATGAAAAACTGTTTTTT. The rearrangement uses TRBV20-1 and TRBJ1-4; D is ambiguous. From germline, CDR1 is DFQATT and CDR2 SNEGSKA (reference sequence). This CDR3 region has 13 residues. V shed 3 bases and J shed 5 bases, with 10 bases lying between them.

The sample holds a few counts of this clonotype. This chain links TRBV12-3 or TRBV12-4 with TRBJ2-7, with 11 bases matching TRBD2. The CDR3 has 14 amino acids. Trimming took 5 bases from V and 7 from J; bases not matched to a gene: 7. The CDR3, as DNA: TGTGCCAGCAGTATACTAGCGGGAGAAGGAGAGCAGTACTTC. It is translated as CASSILAGEGEQYF.

This clonotype was recorded a few times. V usage is TRBV7-2 and J usage is TRBJ2-1; 9 bases are a match to TRBD2. The ends lost 5 bases at V and 3 bases at J; junction bases unmatched: 5. The CDR3 runs 15 residues. Per germline, CDR1 SGHTA and CDR2 FQGNSA. In DNA form, the CDR3 reads TGTGCCAGCAGCGAAAGCGGGGGGAACTACAATGAGCAGTTCTTC. Amino acids: CASSESGGNYNEQFF.

This clonotype was counted only a few times. The CDR3 is CAWSLGGHEQYF. CDR3 DNA: TGTGCCTGGAGTCTGGGGGGCCACGAGCAGTACTTC. The V and J genes are TRBV30 and TRBJ2-7; the D call may be TRBD1 or TRBD2 (6 bases each). This CDR3 is built from 12 residues. V was clipped by 2 bases and J by 5 bases, with 10 bases between them. Germline lookup yields CDR1 GTSNPN and CDR2 SVGIG (reference sequence).

The V and J genes are TRBV18 and TRBJ2-4; the D is unclear. The better agreement between TRBJ2-7 and the DNA end casts doubt on the J call. The CDR3 covers 14 residues. Germline V gene data show CDR1 as KGHSH and CDR2 as LQKENI. The CDR3 here is CASSDDLGSHEQYF. The CDR3 DNA follows: TGTGCCAGCTCCGACGACCTTGGTAGCCACGAGCAGTACTTC.

The chain is built from TRBV7-9 and TRBJ2-4; possible D gene TRBD1, 5 bases. The assigned J gene may be wrong: the sequence end matches TRBJ2-5 better. Looked up from germline, CDR1 is SEHNR and CDR2 is FQNEAQ (reference sequence). The CDR3 has 15 amino acids. CDR3 amino acids: CASSLSRVVAETQYF. DNA of the CDR3: TGTGCCAGCAGCTTATCCAGGGTGGTTGCAGAGACCCAGTACTTC.

A few counts support this clonotype. The genes are TRBV29-1 and TRBJ2-5; 10 bases map to TRBD1. Trimming at V came to 3 bases and at J to 2 bases, leaving 6 bases not matched to a gene. The CDR3 has 15 residues. Germline values: CDR1 SQVTM, CDR2 ANQGSEA. The CDR3 DNA reads TGCAGCGTTGATTACGACAGGGGGCTTCAAGAGACCCAGTACTTC. Amino acids: CSVDYDRGLQETQYF.

This clonotype was seen a handful of times. The chain recombines TRBV10-3 with TRBJ1-5; possible D gene TRBD1, 6 bases. V was shortened by 5 bases and J by 1 base, with 12 bases between the two germline ends. Germline CDR1 reads ENHRY; CDR2 reads SYGVKD. The CDR3 is 15 amino acids. The DNA of the CDR3 is TGTGCCATCAGTTTGGGGGGCAACAGCAATCAGCCCCAGCATTTT. Translating it yields CAISLGGNSNQPQHF.

The rearrangement joins TRBV5-1 to TRBJ2-2, with D uncertain. This CDR3 region has 19 residues. V shed 0 bases and J shed 0 bases, with 18 bases lying between them. Germline CDR1 and CDR2: SGHRS and YFSETQ. The CDR3 DNA reads as TGCGCCAGCAGCTTGGGCCGTCCCCAAGCGTCACCGAACACCGGGGAGCTGTTTTTT. Its protein is CASSLGRPQASPNTGELFF.

This clonotype was recorded a few times. This rearrangement joins TRBV28 to TRBJ2-1; unclear D gene. Germline CDR1 reads MDHEN; CDR2 reads SYDVKM. The CDR3 is 14 amino acids. The germline V and J ends were trimmed by 8 bases and 8 bases, with 19 bases remaining between them. This CDR3 is CASRRTSDVHEQFF. For the CDR3, the DNA is TGTGCCAGCCGAAGGACCTCGGACGTCCATGAGCAGTTCTTC.

J is TRBJ2-7 and V is TRBV20-1; D is unclear. Germline V CDR1 and CDR2: DFQATT, SNEGSKA (reference sequence). V lost 1 base and J 7 bases, leaving 14 bases between the germline ends. This CDR3 region has 13 residues. The CDR3 DNA is TGCAGTGCTAGAGCCCCCTCGTTTGGGGAGCAGTACTTC. Protein product: CSARAPSFGEQYF.

The rearrangement joins TRBV4-1 to TRBJ1-5; no firm D call. The CDR3 is made up of 13 amino acids. V was trimmed by 1 base and J by 7 bases, leaving 8 bases between them. The germline V gene encodes CDR1 MGHRA and CDR2 YSYEKL. CDR3 sequence: CASSQGVQQPQHF. The CDR3 DNA is TGCGCCAGCAGCCAAGGTGTGCAACAGCCCCAGCATTTT.

V gene TRBV3-1 combines with J gene TRBJ2-4, with 10 nucleotides matching TRBD1. With the DNA end fitting TRBJ2-7 better, the J assignment may be wrong. The germline gives CDR1 LGHDT, CDR2 YNNKEL (reference sequence). This CDR3 region has 16 residues. CDR3 in DNA: TGTGCCAGCAGCCCTACGACAGGGGGCGGGTTAAGCGAGCAGTACTTC. Translating it yields CASSPTTGGGLSEQYF.

This clonotype was seen more than once but under ten times. This chain connects TRBV5-1 to TRBJ2-3; D gene ambiguous. This CDR3 has 12 amino acids. Trimming took 3 bases from V and 8 from J, leaving 10 bases between them. Germline CDR1 reads SGHRS; CDR2 reads YFSETQ. The CDR3 bases are TGCGCCAGCAGCTCGACGACGGGTACGCAGTATTTT. It encodes CASSSTTGTQYF. The full variable domain, its missing parts supplied by reference TRBV5-1 and TRBJ2-3, is KAGVTQTPRYLIKTRGQQVTLSCSPISGHRSVSWYQQTPGQGLQFLFEYFSETQRNKGNFPGRFSGRQFSNSRSEMNVSTLELGDSALYLCASSSTTGTQYFGPGTRLTVL.

The CDR3, as DNA: TGTGCCAGCAGACAGGGGCCCAACAATGAGCAGTTCTTC. It is translated as CASRQGPNNEQFF. This rearrangement joins TRBV6-5 to TRBJ2-1, with 7 bases aligning to TRBD1. This CDR3 is 13 amino acids long. Germline loops: CDR1 MNHEY, CDR2 SVGAGI. Trimming cost V 6 bases and J 5 bases; bases outside gene matches: 4.

The rearrangement joins TRBV4-2 to TRBJ1-1; tentatively, D is TRBD1 (5 bases). The length of the CDR3 is 17 residues. V gave up 0 bases and J gave up 7 bases, with 21 bases separating them. Germline loops: CDR1 LGHNA, CDR2 YNFKEQ. The CDR3 DNA sequence: TGTGCCAGCAGCCAAGATATTGAGGGGCTCATGAACGGTGAAGCTTTCTTT. Its protein is CASSQDIEGLMNGEAFF.

The chain employs TRBV2 and TRBJ2-7, with 11 bases matching TRBD2. Trimming cost V 7 bases and J 3 bases; bases outside gene matches: 14. The CDR3 length is 17 residues. Looked up from germline, CDR1 is SNHLY and CDR2 is FYNNEI. CDR3 in DNA: TGTGCCAGCACGGGACTAGCGGATTTCTCGCCCCACTACGAGCAGTACTTC. Translated: CASTGLADFSPHYEQYF. Drawing the rest from reference TRBV2 and TRBJ2-7, the complete variable domain is EPEVTQTPSHQVTQMGQEVILRCVPISNHLYFYWYRQILGQKVEFLVSFYNNEISEKSEIFDDQFSVERPDGSNFTLKIRSTKLEDSAMYFCASTGLADFSPHYEQYFGPGTRLTVT.

The sample holds a few counts of this clonotype. The V gene is TRBV20-1, the J gene TRBJ1-2; D may be TRBD1 (5 bases). Germline V lookup: CDR1 DFQATT, CDR2 SNEGSKA (reference sequence). The CDR3 length is 13 residues. V was cut by 3 bases and J by 4 bases, with 12 bases left in between. Here the CDR3 DNA reads TGCAGTGCTAGTCAGGGTGCGGTCTATGGCTACACCTTC. This gives the protein CSASQGAVYGYTF.

This sequence joins TRBV29-1 and TRBJ2-5; 9 bases are a match to TRBD1. The CDR3 contains 13 residues. V lost 2 bases, J lost 4 bases, and 2 bases stayed unmatched. Germline V gene sequence: CDR1 SQVTM, CDR2 ANQGSEA. This chain's CDR3 is CSVEYRGRETQYF. The CDR3 region has the DNA TGCAGCGTTGAATACAGGGGGCGAGAGACCCAGTACTTC.

The rearrangement uses TRBV2 and TRBJ2-5; no reliable D call. Germline-derived CDR1 and CDR2 are SNHLY and FYNNEI. With 4 bases removed from V and 7 bases from J, the gap between germline ends came to 7 bases. The CDR3 extends over 11 amino acids. The CDR3 loop is CASSGASTQYF. The CDR3, as DNA: TGTGCCAGCAGTGGGGCCTCGACCCAGTACTTC.

In its sample, this clonotype was seen a few times. The chain uses TRBV7-9 and TRBJ2-3; D might be TRBD1 (5 bases). V was trimmed by 0 bases and J by 0 bases, leaving 7 bases between them. CDR1 is SEHNR, CDR2 FQNEAQ, per germline (reference sequence). There are 15 residues in the CDR3. DNA of the CDR3: TGTGCCAGCAGCTTAGCGCGACAGAGCACAGATACGCAGTATTTT. Translated: CASSLARQSTDTQYF.

This clonotype was seen at least ten times. This chain joins TRBV20-1 and TRBJ2-7, with 8 bases that match TRBD1. V lost 5 bases and J lost 2; bases outside the gene matches: 5. Germline CDR1 is DFQATT and CDR2 is SNEGSKA (reference sequence). The CDR3 totals 13 residues. The CDR3 is CSAGGTGTYEQYF. In DNA, the CDR3 is TGCAGTGCTGGAGGGACAGGCACCTACGAGCAGTACTTC.

V gene TRBV12-3 or TRBV12-4 combines with J gene TRBJ2-7; D remains unclear. V lost 5 bases and J lost 6, with 14 bases in between. The CDR3 contains 13 residues. CDR3: CASSPETLSEQYF. CDR3 DNA sequence: TGTGCCAGCAGTCCAGAGACCCTCTCCGAGCAGTACTTC.

This clonotype was seen just once. V usage is TRBV5-1 and J usage is TRBJ2-5, with TRBD1 matching 7 bases. Germline V lookup: CDR1 SGHRS, CDR2 YFSETQ. This CDR3 region has 15 residues. The V segment lost 4 bases and the J segment 0 bases; nucleotides outside the gene matches: 6. The CDR3 loop reads CASSLYRGHQETQYF. Written as DNA, the CDR3 is TGCGCCAGCAGCCTTTACAGGGGCCACCAAGAGACCCAGTACTTC. Full variable domain (rest looked up from reference TRBV5-1 and TRBJ2-5): KAGVTQTPRYLIKTRGQQVTLSCSPISGHRSVSWYQQTPGQGLQFLFEYFSETQRNKGNFPGRFSGRQFSNSRSEMNVSTLELGDSALYLCASSLYRGHQETQYFGPGTRLLVL.

This clonotype was observed a handful of times. This sequence joins TRBV11-1 and TRBJ2-3; 12 nucleotides match TRBD2. Germline V gene data show CDR1 as SGHAT and CDR2 as FQDESV (reference sequence). V lost 5 bases to trimming and J lost 3 bases; unmatched junction nucleotides: 21. This CDR3 spans 21 amino acids. CDR3 DNA: TGTGCCAGCAGCCGACCGGGACTAGCGGGTGGTCGGAAGGATCGGACAGATACGCAGTATTTT. This sequence encodes CASSRPGLAGGRKDRTDTQYF.

This chain joins TRBV5-6 and TRBJ2-3, with a tentative D call TRBD1 (5 bases). Looked up from germline, CDR1 is SGHDT and CDR2 is YYEEEE. The V and J ends lost 1 base and 4 bases respectively, with 13 bases between them. CDR3 length equals 15 residues. CDR3 sequence reads: CASSLNRSPSDTQYF. CDR3 DNA: TGTGCCAGCAGCTTGAACAGGTCTCCGTCAGATACGCAGTATTTT.